This TCR beta chain was profiled in a study of T cells in women clearing cervical HPV infection. Background on the study: Cases were women with histologically confirmed HPV16-related CIN3 or worse, including 2 invasive cancers. Study observations and caveats: CIN3+ cases had significantly higher TCR richness than controls; evenness did not differ. Controls had more TRBV6-7 (0.16%) than cases (about 0.11%). T-cell numbers per sample were unknown and may explain richness differences.

TCRdb's copy holds only in-frame clones and misses some; the assay was immunoSEQ multiplex PCR. The sample holds tens of thousands of clones. Looked up from germline, CDR1 is MDHEN and CDR2 is SYDVKM. The CDR3 runs 14 residues. With 1 base removed from V and 4 bases from J, the gap between germline ends came to 10 bases. Comment on this clone: What it recognizes is unknown. The DNA ends 3 residues before the CDR3 does, and the rest of the CDR3 is filled in from the germline J gene.

What was sequenced was blood buffy coat. This receptor was obtained from a woman between 18 and 69 years old with a cervical HPV16 infection that either progressed to CIN3+ or cleared (not recorded which). The V gene is TRBV28, the J gene TRBJ2-5; D is possibly TRBD1 or TRBD2 (6 bases each). The CDR3 spells CASSLSGGGETQYF. The DNA read from the CDR3 is TGTGCCAGCAGTTTATCAGGAGGGGGAGAGACC.